This T cell receptor beta chain was recovered during a study of T cell clones after liver transplantation. Profiling relied on immunoSEQ multiplex PCR, and the TCRdb table lists in-frame clones only, not all of them. Of around 110,000 clones detected, approximately 90% appear once; the ten largest clones hold around 0.8%. Trimming left V 1 base short and J 2 bases short, with 12 bases between. The germline V gene encodes CDR1 SGHVS and CDR2 FNYEAQ. The CDR3 consists of 15 residues. The chain is built from TRBV7-6 and TRBJ2-7; no definite D call. Sequencing was performed on CD4+ T cells from blood, taken 12 months after liver transplant. This TCR was sampled from a human patient who received a liver transplant. Some T cells may arise from the graft donor. CDR3 protein: CASSLGSLATYEQYF. CDR3 DNA: TGTGCCAGCAGCTTAGGTAGTTTGGCCACCTACGAGCAGTACTTC.